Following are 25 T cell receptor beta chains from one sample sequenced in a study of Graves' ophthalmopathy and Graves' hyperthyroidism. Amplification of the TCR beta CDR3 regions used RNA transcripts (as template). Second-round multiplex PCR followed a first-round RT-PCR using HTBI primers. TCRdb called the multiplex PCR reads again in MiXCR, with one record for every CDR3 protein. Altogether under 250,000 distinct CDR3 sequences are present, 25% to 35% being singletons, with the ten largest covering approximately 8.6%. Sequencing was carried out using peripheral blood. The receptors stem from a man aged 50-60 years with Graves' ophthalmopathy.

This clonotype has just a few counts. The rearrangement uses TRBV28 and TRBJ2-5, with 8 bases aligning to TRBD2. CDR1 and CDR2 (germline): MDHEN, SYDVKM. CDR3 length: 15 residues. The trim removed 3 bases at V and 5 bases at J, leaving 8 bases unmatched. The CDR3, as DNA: TGTGCCAGCAGTTTCAGCCGGGAGCGGGGGGAGACCCAGTACTTC. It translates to CASSFSRERGETQYF.

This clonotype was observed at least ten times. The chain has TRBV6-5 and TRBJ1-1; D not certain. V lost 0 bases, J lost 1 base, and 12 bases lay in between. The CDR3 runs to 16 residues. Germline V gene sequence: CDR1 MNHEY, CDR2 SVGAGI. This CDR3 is CASSYSRQTPNTEAFF. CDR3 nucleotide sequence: TGTGCCAGCAGTTACTCGAGGCAGACTCCGAACACTGAAGCTTTCTTT.

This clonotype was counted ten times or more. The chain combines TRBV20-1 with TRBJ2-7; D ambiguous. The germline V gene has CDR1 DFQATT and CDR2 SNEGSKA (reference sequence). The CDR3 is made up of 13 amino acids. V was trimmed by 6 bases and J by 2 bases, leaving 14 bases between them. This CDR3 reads CSAIQSDPYEQYF. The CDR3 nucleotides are TGCAGTGCCATTCAATCCGATCCCTACGAGCAGTACTTC.

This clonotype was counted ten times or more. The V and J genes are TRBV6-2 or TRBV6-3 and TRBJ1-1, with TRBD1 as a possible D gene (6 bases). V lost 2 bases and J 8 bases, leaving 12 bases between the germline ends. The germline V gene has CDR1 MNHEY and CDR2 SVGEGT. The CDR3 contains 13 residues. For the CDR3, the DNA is TGTGCCAGCAGTTACCCCGGAGGGGGGGAAGCTTTCTTT. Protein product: CASSYPGGGEAFF.

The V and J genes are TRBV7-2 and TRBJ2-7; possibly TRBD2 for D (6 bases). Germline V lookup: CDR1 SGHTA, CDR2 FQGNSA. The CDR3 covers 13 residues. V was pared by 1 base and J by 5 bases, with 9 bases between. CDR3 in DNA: TGTGCCAGCAGCTTAGTAACGGGGGACGAGCAGTACTTC. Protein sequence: CASSLVTGDEQYF.

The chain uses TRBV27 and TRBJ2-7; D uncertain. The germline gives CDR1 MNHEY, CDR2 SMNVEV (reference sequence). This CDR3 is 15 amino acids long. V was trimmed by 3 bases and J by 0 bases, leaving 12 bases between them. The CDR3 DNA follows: TGTGCCAGCAGTTTTCGGGTAGGGTCCTCCTACGAGCAGTACTTC. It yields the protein CASSFRVGSSYEQYF.

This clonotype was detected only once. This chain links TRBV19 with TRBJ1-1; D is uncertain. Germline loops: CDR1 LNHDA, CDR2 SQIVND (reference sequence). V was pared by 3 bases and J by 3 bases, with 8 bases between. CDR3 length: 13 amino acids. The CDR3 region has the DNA TGTGCCAGTAGTATCGGTGGAGACACTGAAGCTTTCTTT. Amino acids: CASSIGGDTEAFF.

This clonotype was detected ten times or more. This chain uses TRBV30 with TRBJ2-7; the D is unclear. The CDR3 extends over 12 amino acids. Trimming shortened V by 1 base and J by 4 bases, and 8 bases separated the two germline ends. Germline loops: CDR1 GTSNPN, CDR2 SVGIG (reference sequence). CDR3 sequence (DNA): TGTGCCTGGAGTGGGGTCGGGTACGAGCAGTACTTC. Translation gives CAWSGVGYEQYF. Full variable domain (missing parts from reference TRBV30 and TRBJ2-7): SQTIHQWPATLVQPVGSPLSLECTVEGTSNPNLYWYRQAAGRGLQLLFYSVGIGQISSEVPQNLSASRPQDRQFILSSKKLLLSDSGFYLCAWSGVGYEQYFGPGTRLTVT.

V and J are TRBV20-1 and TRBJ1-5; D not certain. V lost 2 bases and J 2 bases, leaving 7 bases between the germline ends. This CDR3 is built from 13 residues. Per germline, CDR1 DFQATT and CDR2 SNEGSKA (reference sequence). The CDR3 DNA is TGCAGTGCTAGACAGTCGGGCAATCAGCCCCAGCATTTT. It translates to CSARQSGNQPQHF.

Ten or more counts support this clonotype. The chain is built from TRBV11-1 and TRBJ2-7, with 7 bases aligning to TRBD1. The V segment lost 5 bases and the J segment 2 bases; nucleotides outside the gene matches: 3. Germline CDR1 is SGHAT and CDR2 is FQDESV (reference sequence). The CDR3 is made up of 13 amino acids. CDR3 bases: TGTGCCAGCAGCCGGACAGGAGCCTACGAGCAGTACTTC. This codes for CASSRTGAYEQYF. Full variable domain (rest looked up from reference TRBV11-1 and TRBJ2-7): EAEVAQSPRYKITEKSQAVAFWCDPISGHATLYWYRQILGQGPELLVQFQDESVVDDSQLPKDRFSAERLKGVDSTLKIQPAELGDSAMYLCASSRTGAYEQYFGPGTRLTVT.

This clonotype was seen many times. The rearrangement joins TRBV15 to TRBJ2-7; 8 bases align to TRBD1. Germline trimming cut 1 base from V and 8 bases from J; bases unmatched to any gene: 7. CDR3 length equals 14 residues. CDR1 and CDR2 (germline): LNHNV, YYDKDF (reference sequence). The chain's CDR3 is CATSRAGQAGQQYF. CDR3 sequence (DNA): TGTGCCACCAGCAGAGCGGGACAGGCTGGCCAGCAGTACTTC.

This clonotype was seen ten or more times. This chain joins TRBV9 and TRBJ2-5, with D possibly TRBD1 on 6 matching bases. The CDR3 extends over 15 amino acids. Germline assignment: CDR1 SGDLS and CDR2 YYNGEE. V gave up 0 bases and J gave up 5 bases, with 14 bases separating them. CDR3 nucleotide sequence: TGTGCCAGCAGCGTAGACACAGGGATTGCGGAGACCCAGTACTTC. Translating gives CASSVDTGIAETQYF.

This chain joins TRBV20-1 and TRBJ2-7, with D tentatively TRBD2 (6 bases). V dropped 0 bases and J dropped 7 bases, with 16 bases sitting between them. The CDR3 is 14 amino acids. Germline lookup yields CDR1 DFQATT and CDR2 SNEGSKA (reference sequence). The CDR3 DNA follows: TGCAGTGCTAGAGAGCGGTACAAGGCGGGGGAGCAGTACTTC. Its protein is CSARERYKAGEQYF.

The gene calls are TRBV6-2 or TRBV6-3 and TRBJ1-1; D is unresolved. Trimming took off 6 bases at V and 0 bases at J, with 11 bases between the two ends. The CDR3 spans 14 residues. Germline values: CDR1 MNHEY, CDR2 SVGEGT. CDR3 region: CASSPTALNTEAFF. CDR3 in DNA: TGTGCCAGCAGCCCCACTGCGCTGAACACTGAAGCTTTCTTT.

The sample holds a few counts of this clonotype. Written as DNA, the CDR3 is TGTGCCAGCAGTTCATCGGGCGGGGAAGAGACCCAGTACTTC. Translation gives CASSSSGGEETQYF. The chain is built from TRBV12-3 or TRBV12-4 and TRBJ2-5, with D perhaps matching TRBD2 (6 bases). Trimming removed 4 bases at V and 3 bases at J, with 12 bases between. CDR3 length equals 14 residues.

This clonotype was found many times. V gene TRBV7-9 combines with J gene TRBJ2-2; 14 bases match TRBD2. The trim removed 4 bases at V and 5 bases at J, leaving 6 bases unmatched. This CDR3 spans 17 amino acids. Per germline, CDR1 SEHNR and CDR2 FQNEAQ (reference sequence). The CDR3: CASSYGLAGGGTGELFF. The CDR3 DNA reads TGTGCCAGCAGCTACGGACTAGCGGGAGGTGGGACCGGGGAGCTGTTTTTT.

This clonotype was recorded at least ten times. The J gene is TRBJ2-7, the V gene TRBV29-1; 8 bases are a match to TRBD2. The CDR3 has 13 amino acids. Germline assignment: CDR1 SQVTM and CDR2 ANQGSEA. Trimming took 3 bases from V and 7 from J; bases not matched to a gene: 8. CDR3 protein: CSVDQAGVGEQYF. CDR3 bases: TGCAGCGTTGACCAAGCGGGAGTTGGGGAGCAGTACTTC.

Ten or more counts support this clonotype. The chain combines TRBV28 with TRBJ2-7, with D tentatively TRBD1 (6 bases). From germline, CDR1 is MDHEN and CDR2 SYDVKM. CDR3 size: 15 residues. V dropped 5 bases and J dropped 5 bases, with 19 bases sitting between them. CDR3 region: CASSPRPQGYHEQYF. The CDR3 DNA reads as TGTGCCAGCAGTCCGCGCCCCCAGGGGTACCACGAGCAGTACTTC.

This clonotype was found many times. CDR3: CASRGLAGETGELFF. The CDR3 nucleotides are TGTGCCAGCAGGGGACTAGCGGGAGAGACCGGGGAGCTGTTTTTT. V and J are TRBV12-3 or TRBV12-4 and TRBJ2-2; 14 nucleotides align to TRBD2. This CDR3 spans 15 amino acids. V gave up 6 bases and J gave up 5 bases; unmatched junction bases: 2.

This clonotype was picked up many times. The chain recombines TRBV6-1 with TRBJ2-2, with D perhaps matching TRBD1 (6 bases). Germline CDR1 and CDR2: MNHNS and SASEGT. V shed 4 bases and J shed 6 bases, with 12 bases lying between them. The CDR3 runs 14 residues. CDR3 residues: CASSGKQGAGELFF. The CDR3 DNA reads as TGTGCCAGCAGTGGAAAACAGGGCGCCGGGGAGCTGTTTTTT.

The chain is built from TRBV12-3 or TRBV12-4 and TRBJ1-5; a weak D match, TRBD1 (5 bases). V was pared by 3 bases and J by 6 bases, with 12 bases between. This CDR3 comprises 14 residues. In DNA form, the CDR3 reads TGTGCCAGCAGTTTGGGGGGGGGGACTCAGCCCCAGCATTTT. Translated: CASSLGGGTQPQHF.

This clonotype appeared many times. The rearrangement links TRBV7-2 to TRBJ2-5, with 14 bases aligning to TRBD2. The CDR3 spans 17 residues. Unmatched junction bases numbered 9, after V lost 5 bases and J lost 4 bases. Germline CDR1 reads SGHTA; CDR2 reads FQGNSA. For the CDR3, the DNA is TGTGCCAGCAGCCGACATCAGACTAGCGGGAGGGGAGAGACCCAGTACTTC. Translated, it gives CASSRHQTSGRGETQYF.

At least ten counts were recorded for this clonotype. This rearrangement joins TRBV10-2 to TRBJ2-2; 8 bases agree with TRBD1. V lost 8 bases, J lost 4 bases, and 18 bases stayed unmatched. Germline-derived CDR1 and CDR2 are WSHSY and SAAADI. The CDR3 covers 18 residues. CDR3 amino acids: CASWLGTGPTWGTGELFF. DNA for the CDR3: TGCGCCAGCTGGCTTGGGACAGGTCCTACCTGGGGCACCGGGGAGCTGTTTTTT.

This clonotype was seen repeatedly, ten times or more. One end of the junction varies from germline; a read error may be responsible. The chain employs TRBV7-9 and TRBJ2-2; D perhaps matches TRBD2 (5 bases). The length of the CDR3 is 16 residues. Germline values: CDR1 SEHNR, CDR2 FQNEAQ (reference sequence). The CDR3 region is CASSLVRATNTGELSF. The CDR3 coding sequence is TGTGCCAGCAGCTTGGTCCGGGCCACGAACACCGGGGAGCTGTCTTTT.

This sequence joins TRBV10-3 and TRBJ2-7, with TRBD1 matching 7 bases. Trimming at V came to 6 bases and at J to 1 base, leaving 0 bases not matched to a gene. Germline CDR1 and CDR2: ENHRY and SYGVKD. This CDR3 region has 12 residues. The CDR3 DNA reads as TGTGCCATCAGACAGGGGTCCTACGAGCAGTACTTC. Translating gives CAIRQGSYEQYF.